Described below is a single T cell receptor beta chain sequence and its context. This clonotype has more than one count but fewer than ten. Its antigen specificity is not known. Qualities for individual bases were not recorded, and no much larger clone is one base off. The data belong to a study of Graves' ophthalmopathy and Graves' hyperthyroidism listed by TCRdb under 2018. Background on the whole study: Peripheral blood was collected at initial diagnosis, before any treatment. The approximately 98 discovery patients were randomly divided into training and test sets at a 7:3 ratio. The study used signatures of the TCR beta repertoire to tell Graves' ophthalmopathy apart from Graves' hyperthyroidism and to predict which patients would progress to ophthalmopathy. After sampling, hyperthyroidism patients received methimazole starting at 30 mg daily, and ophthalmopathy patients received high-dose intravenous methylprednisolone. T-cell repertoires of thyroid tissue and blood were compared in several hyperthyroidism patients. An independent validation cohort comprised roughly 20 hyperthyroidism patients and over 15 patients who later progressed from hyperthyroidism to ophthalmopathy. A discovery set of 90 to 100 patients (43 ophthalmopathy, 55 to 60 stable hyperthyroidism) was enrolled to explore V-J signatures distinguishing ophthalmopathy from hyperthyroidism. In total, over 130 blood samples were TCR-sequenced: some 43 ophthalmopathy, under 85 hyperthyroidism and approximately 17 hyperthyroidism-to-ophthalmopathy patients. On the study overall, not on this receptor specifically: Most expanded thyroid clonotypes with frequency above 0.001 were also detected in blood, suggesting blood repertoires may reflect the thyroid immune response. Ophthalmopathy was separated from stable hyperthyroidism by the 13-signature model with about 85% sensitivity and just under 84% specificity in cross-validation and with 80%/75% in the test set. In validation, the model predicted ophthalmopathy progression with roughly 68% sensitivity and about 73% specificity; fewer than 15 predicted patients were CT-confirmed with GO in a median of about 7.1 months. No statistical method was used to predetermine the sample size, and group allocation was not hidden from the investigators.

Stable hyperthyroidism was defined as no progression to ophthalmopathy within 18 months of follow-up. The hyperthyroidism patients were 18 to 65 years old and newly diagnosed, with a disease duration of less than 2 months. Anyone with other autoimmune diseases, uncontrolled infections, pregnancy or lactation was excluded from the study. Clinical symptoms, serum thyroxine, TRAb, thyroid ultrasound and orbital computed tomography were used for diagnosis. Ficoll-Paque density gradient centrifugation was used to isolate PBMCs from around 10 ml of fresh peripheral blood. Total RNA was extracted with Trizol reagent and quality-checked on an Agilent 2100 Bioanalyzer. TCR beta CDR3 regions were amplified from RNA transcripts for repertoire sequencing. The first round of RT-PCR was done with HTBI primers and the Qiagen OneStep RT-PCR kit, and was followed by a second round of multiplex PCR, then size selection and purification. Libraries were sequenced on an Illumina HiSeq2000 using paired-end 100 bp reads. The paper's processing steps were these. SOAPnuke was used for read processing, and reads with adapters, uncalled bases, a mean Phred below 15, or no exact constant-primer or identifier match were discarded. COPE v1.2.5 was used to merge high-quality paired reads. Each unique nucleotide sequence was defined as a clonotype, and clonotypes were aligned to IMGT TRB V, D and J references with MiTCR v1.1. Only V-J combinations with frequency above 0.0001 were analysed, covering over 98% of repertoires. For each V-J combination, a TCR clonal expansion and chaos score was defined as the ratio of F50 clonal expansion to chaos observed in the TCRdist matrix. Features were reduced by Welch's t-statistics and random forest to around 13 V-J combinations, which fed a naive Bayes classifier. The similarity between thyroid and blood repertoires was quantified using the Morisita-Horn index. TCRdb reprocessing: public reads trimmed at Q25 with fastp, clones called with MiXCR, in-frame beta chains kept. All rows with the same CDR3 protein become a single entry with the most common DNA and genes. The authors' filters were not applied to this entry. Across this sample there are hundreds of thousands of distinct CDR3 sequences, with 22% seen only once. Approximately 6.5% of the sample belongs to the ten largest clones.

CDR1 is given as MDHEN and CDR2 as SYDVKM, both from the germline V gene. V is cut by 7 bases and J by 5 bases, and the space between the germline ends is 15 bases. The CDR3 goes from the cysteine to the phenylalanine over 13 residues. The sequence is cut down to CDR3 DNA, 39 bases in frame from base 1. The V and J genes are TRBV28 and TRBJ2-7; the D region possibly corresponds to TRBD1 (6 bases align). This TCR derives from a woman younger than 35 with stable Graves' hyperthyroidism. Some clones in this sample may be carry-over from other donors' samples. Donor details come from another sample of the same person, matched by shared clones. The sequenced sample was peripheral blood. The CDR3 sequence is CASIGQGFHEQYF. The base sequence is TGTGCCAGCATTGGGCAGGGGTTCCACGAGCAGTACTTC.